This T cell receptor (beta chain) was identified during a study of CD8 T cells in ankylosing spondylitis (dated by TCRdb to the late 2010s). Regarding the research as a whole: The study set out to find disease-linked TCR variants by profiling T cell receptor beta repertoires in ankylosing spondylitis patients and healthy donors. In total, the full study cohort was made up of 110 or so healthy donors and more than 20 ankylosing spondylitis patients. Samples of peripheral blood were taken, and for ankylosing spondylitis patients, synovial fluid was collected as well. The paper as a whole reports these results and caveats: The disease-linked clones were reported to be significantly enriched in matched synovial fluid samples from ankylosing spondylitis patients. Blood from ankylosing spondylitis patients appeared to be characterized by a TCR beta motif made up of under ten highly homologous amino acid variants. Some motif variants were previously reported in synovial fluid and blood of reactive arthritis patients, suggesting common disease-initiation mechanisms. In peripheral blood, the disease-linked clones were found at relatively low frequencies and had a CD8+ phenotype.

TCRdb names Illumina HiSeq 2500 as the instrument used. Quantitative 5'-RACE with molecular barcodes was used to prepare TCR beta libraries. Per the authors' processing: To identify disease-linked TCR variants, a new computational method was used, one built on a probabilistic model of VDJ rearrangement. TCRdb cleaned the public reads at Q25 with fastp, built clones with MiXCR and kept in-frame beta chains. Records with the same CDR3 protein are collapsed into one entry carrying the most frequent genes and DNA. The V and J calls and clone size come from TCRdb's table, not from the authors' own analysis. The sample data list 750,000 to 850,000 distinct CDR3 sequences, and approximately 12% of these were observed just once. Roughly 0.51% of the sample belongs to the ten largest clones. About this clonotype itself: The antigen it binds to is not known. No base quality values were provided; no much bigger clone lies one nucleotide off.

CDR1 and CDR2 are read off the germline V gene (reference sequence) as DFQATT and SNEGSKA. V gives up 3 bases and J gives up 2 bases, and the segment between their germline ends measures 11 bases. The CDR3 numbers 13 residues from cysteine through phenylalanine. Of all the DNA, just the CDR3 is kept, 39 bases in frame from base 1. The receptor comes from a male donor with ankylosing spondylitis. Material: blood, either unsorted or a sorted T cell fraction (not recorded which). This chain joins TRBV20-1 to TRBJ2-7; the D gene is perhaps TRBD1, on 6 matching bases. For the CDR3, the sequence is CSARRGSPYEQYF. Read as DNA, the sequence is TGCAGTGCTAGGAGGGGGAGCCCCTACGAGCAGTACTTC.